The 12 T cell receptor beta chains below all came from one sample that was sequenced in a study of T cell responses to AZD1222 COVID-19 vaccine. The assay was immunoSEQ multiplex PCR, and TCRdb's table has in-frame clones only and misses some. The sample has tens of thousands of clones, under 90% seen once. The specimen was peripheral blood, collected 28 days after the second AZD1222 dose. Receptor source: an adult who received the AZD1222 COVID-19 vaccine.

This clone was counted only a few times. The V gene is TRBV30, the J gene TRBJ1-5; TRBD1 matches 7 bases. With V trimmed by 2 bases and J by 6 bases, 10 bases remained unmatched. The CDR3 is made up of 15 amino acids. Germline V gene lookup returns CDR1 GTSNPN and CDR2 SVGIG (reference sequence). As DNA, the CDR3 is TGTGCCTGGAGTAAAGGCAGGGGGATCGGTCAGCCCCAGCATTTT. This codes for CAWSKGRGIGQPQHF.

V and J are TRBV19 and TRBJ2-1, with TRBD1 identical over 8 bases. The junction had 10 bases not matched to a gene; V was cut back by 3 bases and J by 9 bases. CDR1 and CDR2 from the germline V gene are LNHDA and SQIVND (reference sequence). CDR3 size: 15 residues. The CDR3 loop is CASSIGTGLFTEQFF. The CDR3 coding sequence is TGTGCCAGTAGTATTGGGACAGGCCTGTTTACTGAGCAGTTCTTC. Drawing the rest from reference TRBV19 and TRBJ2-1, the complete variable domain is DGGITQSPKYLFRKEGQNVTLSCEQNLNHDAMYWYRQDPGQGLRLIYYSQIVNDFQKGDIAEGYSVSREKKESFPLTVTSAQKNPTAFYLCASSIGTGLFTEQFFGPGTRLTVL.

DNA for the CDR3: TGTGCCAGCAGCCAACTACCTTACGAGCAGTACTTC. Translating it yields CASSQLPYEQYF. The J gene is TRBJ2-7, the V gene TRBV3-1 (or the pseudogene TRBV3-2); D call uncertain. The CDR3 is made up of 12 amino acids. The germline CDR1 and CDR2 sequences are LGHDT and YNNKEL (reference sequence). The germline V and J ends were trimmed by 2 bases and 4 bases, with 6 bases remaining between them.

The rearrangement uses TRBV2 and TRBJ1-1; possibly TRBD1 for D (5 bases). The germline gives CDR1 SNHLY, CDR2 FYNNEI. The CDR3 runs 14 residues. V was cut by 3 bases and J by 5 bases, with 13 bases left in between. This CDR3 reads CASSDFRAGTEAFF. The CDR3 DNA sequence: TGTGCCAGCAGTGATTTCAGGGCTGGTACTGAAGCTTTCTTT.

V usage is TRBV12-3 or TRBV12-4 and J usage is TRBJ1-5; possibly TRBD1 for D (6 bases). This CDR3 is built from 13 residues. The ends were cut back, 5 bases at V and 6 bases at J, with 11 bases in the middle. DNA for the CDR3: TGTGCCAGCAGTCAACAGGGTAGTCAGCCCCAGCATTTT. Its translation: CASSQQGSQPQHF.

The sample holds many counts of this clone. This chain connects TRBV19 to TRBJ1-1; tentative D call: TRBD1 (6 bases). CDR3 length: 13 residues. V gave up 4 bases and J gave up 1 base, with 7 bases separating them. Germline assignment: CDR1 LNHDA and CDR2 SQIVND (reference sequence). Here the CDR3 reads CASSTQGNTEAFF. CDR3 coding DNA: TGTGCCAGTAGTACACAGGGGAACACTGAAGCTTTCTTT.

J is TRBJ2-1 and V is TRBV19; 7 bases are shared with TRBD1. The junction had 6 bases not matched to a gene; V was cut back by 4 bases and J by 6 bases. The CDR3 is 14 amino acids. Germline assignment: CDR1 LNHDA and CDR2 SQIVND (reference sequence). The CDR3 sequence is CASSTQGQSNEQFF. The CDR3, as DNA: TGTGCCAGTAGTACCCAGGGACAGTCCAATGAGCAGTTCTTC. Looking up the rest from reference TRBV19 and TRBJ2-1 gives the full variable domain: DGGITQSPKYLFRKEGQNVTLSCEQNLNHDAMYWYRQDPGQGLRLIYYSQIVNDFQKGDIAEGYSVSREKKESFPLTVTSAQKNPTAFYLCASSTQGQSNEQFFGPGTRLTVL.

This clone was seen a handful of times. J is TRBJ1-2 and V is TRBV7-9, with D uncertain. Trimming pared 1 base from V and 4 bases from J, leaving 10 bases between. CDR1 and CDR2 from the germline V gene are SEHNR and FQNEAQ (reference sequence). This CDR3 is built from 14 residues. The CDR3 is CASSLGAEIYGYTF. As DNA, the CDR3 is TGTGCCAGCAGCTTAGGTGCGGAGATCTATGGCTACACCTTC.

V is TRBV5-6 and J is TRBJ1-2; the D gene is possibly TRBD1 (5 bases). This CDR3 spans 14 amino acids. Germline loops: CDR1 SGHDT, CDR2 YYEEEE. With 4 bases removed from V and 5 bases from J, the gap between germline ends came to 15 bases. The CDR3, as DNA: TGTGCCAGCAGCCCTACCCGGGGGTATTATGGCTACACCTTC. Its translation: CASSPTRGYYGYTF.

The chain carries TRBV6-1 and TRBJ1-4; D may be TRBD1 (5 bases). The CDR3 spans 15 residues. Germline-derived CDR1 and CDR2 are MNHNS and SASEGT. V lost 3 bases and J 8 bases, leaving 16 bases between the germline ends. Written as DNA, the CDR3 is TGTGCCAGCAGTGATACCGGGACCAAAGGGGAAAAACTGTTTTTT. As protein: CASSDTGTKGEKLFF.

The chain carries TRBV3-1 (or the pseudogene TRBV3-2) and TRBJ2-1; D remains ambiguous. CDR1 is LGHDT and CDR2 is YNNKEL in the germline V gene (reference sequence). This CDR3 spans 10 amino acids. Trimming pared 5 bases from V and 8 bases from J, leaving 4 bases between. DNA for the CDR3: TGTGCCAGCAGCGGGGATGAGCAGTTCTTC. It is translated as CASSGDEQFF.

The V call is TRBV7-9, the J call TRBJ2-7, with 12 bases that match TRBD1. V lost 6 bases and J lost 5; bases outside the gene matches: 11. Germline V gene sequence: CDR1 SEHNR, CDR2 FQNEAQ (reference sequence). This CDR3 is 16 amino acids long. The CDR3 nucleotides are TGTGCCAGCAGACCCTCTTACCGGGACAGGGGGCACGAGCAGTACTTC. Amino acids: CASRPSYRDRGHEQYF.